This T cell receptor (beta chain) emerged from a study of T cell changes during pregnancy in multiple sclerosis. This CDR3 has 14 amino acids. CDR1 is SNHLY, CDR2 FYNNEI, per germline. V lost 4 bases, J lost 10 bases, and 6 bases stayed unmatched. TCRdb's table, derived via immunoSEQ multiplex PCR, lists solely in-frame clones and lacks some. The sample includes 35,000 to 55,000 clones, 85% to 95% of them seen just once. The sequence was obtained from a female donor with multiple sclerosis, enrolled in a pregnancy study. The chain uses TRBV2 and TRBJ2-1; 11 nucleotides line up with TRBD2. The sequenced sample was CD4+ T cells from peripheral blood mononuclear cells, obtained in the third trimester of pregnancy. CDR3 DNA sequence: TGTGCCAGCAGTGTGGAACTAGCGGGAGTAGAGCAGTTCTTC. This encodes CASSVELAGVEQFF.